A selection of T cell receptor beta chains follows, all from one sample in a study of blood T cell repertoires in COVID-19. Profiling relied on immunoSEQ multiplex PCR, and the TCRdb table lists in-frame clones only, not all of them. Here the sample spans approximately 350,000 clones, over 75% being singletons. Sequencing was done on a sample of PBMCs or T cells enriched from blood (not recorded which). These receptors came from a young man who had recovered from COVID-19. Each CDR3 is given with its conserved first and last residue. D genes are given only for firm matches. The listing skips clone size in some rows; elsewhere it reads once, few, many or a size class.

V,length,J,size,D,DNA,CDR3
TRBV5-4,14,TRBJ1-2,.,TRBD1,TGTGCCAGCAGCTTACAGGGGGCCGACTATGGCTACACCTTC,CASSLQGADYGYTF
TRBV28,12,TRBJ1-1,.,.,TGTGCCAGCAGTCTCGTAGGGGCTGAAGCTTTCTTT,CASSLVGAEAFF
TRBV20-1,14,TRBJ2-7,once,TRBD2,TGCAGTGCTAGTACTAGCGGGGTTGACTACGAGCAGTACTTC,CSASTSGVDYEQYF
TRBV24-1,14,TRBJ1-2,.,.,TGTGCCACCAGTGATTTCACACGGAGCTATGGCTACACCTTC,CATSDFTRSYGYTF
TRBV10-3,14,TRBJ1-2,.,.,TGTGCCATCAGTGAGGGGGAGGTGGGCTATGGCTACACCTTC,CAISEGEVGYGYTF
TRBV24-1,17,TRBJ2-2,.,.,TGTGCCACCAGTGATTTGACAGGGACCTCGAACACCGGGGAGCTGTTTTTT,CATSDLTGTSNTGELFF
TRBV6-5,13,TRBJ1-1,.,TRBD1,TGTGCCAGCAGTCGACAGGGCTTAACTGAAGCTTTCTTT,CASSRQGLTEAFF
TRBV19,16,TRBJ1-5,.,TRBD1,TGTGCCAGTAGTATGGGACAGGGGTATAGCAATCAGCCCCAGCATTTT,CASSMGQGYSNQPQHF
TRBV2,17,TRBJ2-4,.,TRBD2,TGTGCCAGCAGTGACCGGGGGGGGGTAAAGGCCAAAAACATTCAGTACTTC,CASSDRGGVKAKNIQYF
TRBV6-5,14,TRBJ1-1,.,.,TGTGCCAGCAGTTACGTGCGGGGGAATTGGGAAGCTTTCTTT,CASSYVRGNWEAFF
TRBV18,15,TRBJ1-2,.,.,TGTGCCAGCTCACCAAAGGCAGGGGATAACTATGGCTACACCTTC,CASSPKAGDNYGYTF
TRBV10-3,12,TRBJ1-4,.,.,TGTGCCACCAGGGGAGACGATGAAAAACTGTTTTTT,CATRGDDEKLFF
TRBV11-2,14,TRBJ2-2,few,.,.,CASTSGLGVGELFF
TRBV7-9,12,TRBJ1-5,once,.,TGTGCCAGCAGCTTAATCCCGGGGCCCCAGCATTTT,CASSLIPGPQHF
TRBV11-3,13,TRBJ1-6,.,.,TGTGCCAGCAGTACGGACAGTGGTTCACCCCTCCACTTT,CASSTDSGSPLHF
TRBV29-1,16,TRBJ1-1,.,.,TGCAGCGCCATGCCTTCTAACAGGGTATGGGACACTGAAGCTTTCTTT,CSAMPSNRVWDTEAFF
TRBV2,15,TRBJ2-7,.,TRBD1,TGTGCCAGCAGTGAGAGGAGACAGGGCACCCACGAGCAGTACTTC,CASSERRQGTHEQYF
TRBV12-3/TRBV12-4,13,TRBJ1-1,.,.,TGTGCCAGCAGTTTGTCAGAGAACACTGAAGCTTTCTTT,CASSLSENTEAFF
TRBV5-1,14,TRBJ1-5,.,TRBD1,TGCGCCAGCAGCCCCGACAGGGACGATCAGCCCCAGCATTTT,CASSPDRDDQPQHF
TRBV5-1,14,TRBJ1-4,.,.,TGCGCCAGCAGCTTATCGGAGGCTAATGAAAAACTGTTTTTT,CASSLSEANEKLFF
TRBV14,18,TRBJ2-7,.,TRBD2,TGTGCCAGCAGCCAAGTCCGTTTGTCTAGCGGGAGCTCCTACGAGCAGTACTTC,CASSQVRLSSGSSYEQYF
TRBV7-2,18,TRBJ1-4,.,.,TGTGCCAGCAGCCCCAGTCAGGACCGCACCCGAGGGAATGAAAAACTGTTTTTT,CASSPSQDRTRGNEKLFF
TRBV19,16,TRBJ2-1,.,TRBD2,TGTGCCAGTAGTATGCGGCTAGCGGGAGACTACAATGAGCAGTTCTTC,CASSMRLAGDYNEQFF
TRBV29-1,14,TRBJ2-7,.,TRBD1,TGCAGCGTTGAATACGGGACAGGTTCCTACGAGCAGTACTTC,CSVEYGTGSYEQYF
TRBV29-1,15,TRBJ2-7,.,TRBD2,TGCAGCGTTGAATTTGGGACTAGCGAGACCTACGAGCAGTACTTC,CSVEFGTSETYEQYF
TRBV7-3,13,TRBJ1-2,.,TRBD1,TGTGCCAGCAGCTACAGGGGCTTCGATGGCTACACCTTC,CASSYRGFDGYTF
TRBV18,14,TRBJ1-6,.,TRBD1,TGTGCCAGCTCACGGGACAGAGTTAATTCACCCCTCCACTTT,CASSRDRVNSPLHF
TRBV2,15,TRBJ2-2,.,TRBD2,TGTGCCAGCGGGGGACTAGTTGGAAGTTCCGGGGAGCTGTTTTTT,CASGGLVGSSGELFF
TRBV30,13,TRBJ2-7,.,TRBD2,TGTGCCTGGAGTTCGGGACTAGCCAACGAGCAGTACTTC,CAWSSGLANEQYF
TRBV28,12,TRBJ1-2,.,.,TGTGCCAGCAGCATAGGACAGTTAGGCTACACCTTC,CASSIGQLGYTF
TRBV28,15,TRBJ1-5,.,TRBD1,TGTGCCAGCATCACCGGGACAGGGCGTTATCAGCCCCAGCATTTT,CASITGTGRYQPQHF
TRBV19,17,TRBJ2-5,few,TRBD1,TGTGCCAGTAGTCCCTTCGGACAGGCAGTGGGTAGAGAGACCCAGTACTTC,CASSPFGQAVGRETQYF
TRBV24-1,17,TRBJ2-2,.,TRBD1,TGTGCCACCAGTGGGACAGGGGGTACCCTGAACACCGGGGAGCTGTTTTTT,CATSGTGGTLNTGELFF
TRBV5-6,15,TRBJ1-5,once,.,TGTGCCAGCAGCTTTTATGGGCAGATCAATCAGCCCCAGCATTTT,CASSFYGQINQPQHF
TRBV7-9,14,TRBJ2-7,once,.,TGTGCCAGCAGCCCCTCAGGTACAGCGGCCGAGCAGTACTTC,CASSPSGTAAEQYF
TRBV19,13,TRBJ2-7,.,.,TGTGCCAGTAGTATAGGGCTCTTCTACGAGCAGTACTTC,CASSIGLFYEQYF
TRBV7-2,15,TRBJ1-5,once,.,TGTGCCAGCAGCTTCCAGGCAGCCCCCAATCAGCCCCAGCATTTT,CASSFQAAPNQPQHF
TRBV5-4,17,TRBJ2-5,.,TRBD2,TGTGCCAGCAGCTTAGCGGGGCGGGAGTGGAGGCAAGAGACCCAGTACTTC,CASSLAGREWRQETQYF
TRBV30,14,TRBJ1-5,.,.,TGTGCCTGGAGTGTTACGGACTTCAATCAGCCCCAGCATTTT,CAWSVTDFNQPQHF
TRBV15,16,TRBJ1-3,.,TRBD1,TGTGCCACCAGCAGAGGCGGACAGGGTCTCGGAAACACCATATATTTT,CATSRGGQGLGNTIYF
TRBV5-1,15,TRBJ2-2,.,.,TGCGCCAGCAGCTTGCAGGGGCCAGACACCGGGGAGCTGTTTTTT,CASSLQGPDTGELFF
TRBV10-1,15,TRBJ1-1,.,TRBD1,TGCGCCAGCAGTCTGAACAGGGGGCTGGACACTGAAGCTTTCTTT,CASSLNRGLDTEAFF
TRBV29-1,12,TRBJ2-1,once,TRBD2,TGCAGCTCCCAGCGGGAGTCAAGTGAGCAGTTCTTC,CSSQRESSEQFF
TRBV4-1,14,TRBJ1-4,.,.,TGCGCCAGCAGCCAAGATTTCCAGAATGAAAAACTGTTTTTT,CASSQDFQNEKLFF
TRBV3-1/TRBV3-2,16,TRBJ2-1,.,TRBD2,TGTGCCAGCAGCCTTCCAGGCGGGGGGACCTACAATGAGCAGTTCTTC,CASSLPGGGTYNEQFF
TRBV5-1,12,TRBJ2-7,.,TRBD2,TGCGCCAGCAGCTCCGGGGGGGGGCCCGAGTACTTC,CASSSGGGPEYF
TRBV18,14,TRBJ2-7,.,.,TGTGCCAGCTCCCCGGGTTTGGAGCAGGGCGAGCAGTACTTC,CASSPGLEQGEQYF
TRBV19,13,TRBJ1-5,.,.,TGTGCCAGTAGTATAGGGGGCGAATCCCCCCAGCATTTT,CASSIGGESPQHF
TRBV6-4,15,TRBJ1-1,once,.,TGTGCCAGCAGTGACTCACCCGGGGGGACCACTGAAGCTTTCTTT,CASSDSPGGTTEAFF
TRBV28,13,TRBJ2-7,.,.,TGTGCCAGCAGTCCCGAAGACATTCCCCGGCAGTACTTC,CASSPEDIPRQYF